Listed here are 32 T cell receptor beta chains from one sample, sequenced in a study of blood T cell repertoires in COVID-19. The repertoire was sequenced with immunoSEQ multiplex PCR; TCRdb's copy has only in-frame clones and lacks some. In the table there are 97,000 or so clones, 84% of which are singletons. The specimen was peripheral blood. Receptors were obtained from a man in his forties or fifties with active or convalescent COVID-19.

This rearrangement joins TRBV24-1 to TRBJ2-2; weak D call: TRBD1 (6 bases). The CDR3 is made up of 17 amino acids. Germline V gives CDR1 KGHDR, CDR2 SFDVKD. The germline V and J ends were trimmed by 7 bases and 5 bases, with 22 bases remaining between them. CDR3 amino acids: CATSGPYQGRGTGELFF. CDR3 nucleotide sequence: TGTGCCACCAGCGGACCCTACCAGGGGCGCGGGACCGGGGAGCTGTTTTTT.

Concerning this clone itself: At the DNA level, this CDR3 is encoded by other sequences in the same sample as well. The chain couples TRBV7-2 to TRBJ1-5, with 7 bases matching TRBD1. From germline, CDR1 is SGHTA and CDR2 FQGNSA. Trimming at V came to 0 bases and at J to 1 base, leaving 0 bases not matched to a gene. The CDR3 runs to 15 residues. Here the CDR3 reads CASSLAGGSNQPQHF. The CDR3 DNA reads as TGTGCCAGCAGCTTAGCAGGGGGCAGCAATCAGCCCCAGCATTTT.

The chain combines TRBV19 with TRBJ1-4; no definite D call. CDR3 length equals 14 residues. Trimming removed 6 bases at V and 8 bases at J, with 16 bases between. Looked up from germline, CDR1 is LNHDA and CDR2 is SQIVND (reference sequence). In DNA, the CDR3 is TGTGCCAGTAGGCCCGGGGTCGAGGGCGAAAAACTGTTTTTT. Translation: CASRPGVEGEKLFF. The variable domain in full, with the rest retrieved from reference TRBV19 and TRBJ1-4, is DGGITQSPKYLFRKEGQNVTLSCEQNLNHDAMYWYRQDPGQGLRLIYYSQIVNDFQKGDIAEGYSVSREKKESFPLTVTSAQKNPTAFYLCASRPGVEGEKLFFGSGTQLSVL.

The rearrangement joins TRBV12-1 to TRBJ2-5; no DNA check was done on the table's D call, TRBD2. TRBV12-1 is an annotated pseudogene. This CDR3 region has 13 residues. CDR3: CATQAGSVETQYF. The CDR3, as DNA: TGTGCCACCCAAGCGGGGAGCGTGGAGACCCAGTACTTC.

CDR3 DNA: TGTGCCAGCAGCTTGCTAGCGGGGGGGAAGACCCAGTACTTC. It encodes CASSLLAGGKTQYF. V usage is TRBV11-2 and J usage is TRBJ2-5; TRBD2 matches at 12 bases. This CDR3 has 14 residues. The V gene end was trimmed by 3 bases and the J gene end by 6 bases; junction bases not matched to a gene: 2. CDR1 is SGHAT, CDR2 FQNNGV, per germline.

A single count supports this clone. The rearrangement joins TRBV2 to TRBJ2-4, with 7 bases aligning to TRBD1. The CDR3 contains 12 residues. J was trimmed by 5 bases and V by 6 bases; bases with no gene match: 1. The germline V gene encodes CDR1 SNHLY and CDR2 FYNNEI. The CDR3 DNA follows: TGTGCCAGCAGAGACAGGGAAAACATTCAGTACTTC. As protein: CASRDRENIQYF.

The rearrangement links TRBV6-1 to TRBJ1-1; tentatively, D is TRBD1 (5 bases). Germline V gene data show CDR1 as MNHNS and CDR2 as SASEGT. The CDR3 sequence is 14 residues long. Trimming took off 1 base at V and 11 bases at J, with 17 bases between the two ends. The CDR3 DNA reads TGTGCCAGCAGTGAAGGGGGGGAACTATCCAACGCTTTCTTT. Its translation is CASSEGGELSNAFF.

The chain couples TRBV6-5 to TRBJ2-1; possible D gene TRBD1, 5 bases. V gave up 6 bases and J gave up 6 bases, with 18 bases separating them. The germline CDR1 and CDR2 sequences are MNHEY and SVGAGI. This CDR3 spans 15 amino acids. Written as DNA, the CDR3 is TGTGCCAGCAGCCCGGGCAGGGTGCTCCTCAATGAGCAGTTCTTC. Protein product: CASSPGRVLLNEQFF.

The gene calls are TRBV12-3 or TRBV12-4 and TRBJ1-1; TRBD1 might be the D (5 bases). Trimming removed 6 bases at V and 1 base at J, with 9 bases between. The CDR3 covers 13 residues. CDR3 residues: CASSQGGNTEAFF. CDR3 DNA sequence: TGTGCCAGCAGCCAGGGAGGGAACACTGAAGCTTTCTTT.

The genes are TRBV19 and TRBJ2-2; TRBD2 aligns across 8 bases. The junction had 7 bases not matched to a gene; V was cut back by 7 bases and J by 0 bases. Germline-derived CDR1 and CDR2 are LNHDA and SQIVND (reference sequence). The CDR3 has 16 amino acids. The CDR3 nucleotides are TGTGCCAGTATCAGAATCGGGGGGGCGAACACCGGGGAGCTGTTTTTT. Amino acid sequence: CASIRIGGANTGELFF.

The chain has TRBV19 and TRBJ2-7; 7 nucleotides agree with TRBD1. The CDR3 runs to 15 residues. Germline V gene data show CDR1 as LNHDA and CDR2 as SQIVND (reference sequence). The V segment lost 5 bases and the J segment 2 bases; nucleotides outside the gene matches: 9. As DNA, the CDR3 is TGTGCCAGTAGTCCGGGACAGCGATTCCCCTACGAGCAGTACTTC. It specifies CASSPGQRFPYEQYF.

The gene calls are TRBV6-6 and TRBJ2-7, with 14 bases matching TRBD2. V was pared by 0 bases and J by 2 bases, with 0 bases of the junction left unmatched. Germline CDR1 is MNHNY and CDR2 is SVGAGI (reference sequence). The CDR3 has 16 residues. The CDR3 sequence is CASSYSTSGGAYEQYF. CDR3 DNA: TGTGCCAGCAGTTACTCGACTAGCGGGGGGGCCTACGAGCAGTACTTC.

The table lists this clone with a count of one. The rearrangement joins TRBV19 to TRBJ1-1; 7 positions agree with TRBD1. Looked up from germline, CDR1 is LNHDA and CDR2 is SQIVND (reference sequence). The CDR3 contains 14 residues. J gave up 1 base and V 6 bases, and 5 bases lay outside the gene matches. CDR3 nucleotide sequence: TGTGCCAGTAGAAGGACAGGCGCGAACACTGAAGCTTTCTTT. Translating gives CASRRTGANTEAFF.

The chain is built from TRBV19 and TRBJ1-1; TRBD1 matches at 7 bases. The ends lost 2 bases at V and 4 bases at J; junction bases unmatched: 4. CDR3 length: 14 amino acids. CDR1 and CDR2 from the germline V gene are LNHDA and SQIVND (reference sequence). CDR3 residues: CASSIMAGGTEAFF. The CDR3 coding sequence is TGTGCCAGTAGTATAATGGCAGGGGGCACTGAAGCTTTCTTT.

This chain joins TRBV18 and TRBJ1-6; TRBD1 aligns across 8 bases. Germline values: CDR1 KGHSH, CDR2 LQKENI. V lost 3 bases, J lost 10 bases, and 8 bases stayed unmatched. This CDR3 is built from 15 residues. As DNA, the CDR3 is TGTGCCAGCTCACCCACGCGGACAGGGCAATCACCCCTCCACTTT. Protein sequence: CASSPTRTGQSPLHF.

This chain uses TRBV7-9 with TRBJ2-7, with a weak D call TRBD2 (5 bases). Germline CDR1 is SEHNR and CDR2 is FQNEAQ (reference sequence). Deletions cut 1 base from V and 2 bases from J, with 12 bases between. CDR3 size: 15 residues. CDR3 bases: TGTGCCAGCAGCTTAGGCGCTAGCCCTCCCTACGAGCAGTACTTC. Protein: CASSLGASPPYEQYF.

This chain uses TRBV6-5 with TRBJ1-2; TRBD1 might be the D (5 bases). CDR3 length equals 14 residues. V was trimmed by 6 bases and J by 3 bases, leaving 14 bases between them. CDR1 is MNHEY and CDR2 is SVGAGI in the germline V gene. DNA of the CDR3: TGTGCCAGCAGCCGAATCGGGACTGACTATGGCTACACCTTC. Encoded protein: CASSRIGTDYGYTF.

The chain carries TRBV7-9 and TRBJ1-2, with no clear D. There are 15 residues in the CDR3. Germline loops: CDR1 SEHNR, CDR2 FQNEAQ (reference sequence). V was clipped by 1 base and J by 0 bases, with 9 bases between them. CDR3 sequence (DNA): TGTGCCAGCAGCTTAGAGTGGGCTACTAACTATGGCTACACCTTC. It encodes CASSLEWATNYGYTF. The full variable domain, completed using reference TRBV7-9 and TRBJ1-2, is DTGVSQNPRHKITKRGQNVTFRCDPISEHNRLYWYRQTLGQGPEFLTYFQNEAQLEKSRLLSDRFSAERPKGSFSTLEIQRTEQGDSAMYLCASSLEWATNYGYTFGSGTRLTVV.

This rearrangement joins TRBV19 to TRBJ1-1; the match to TRBD1 covers 9 bases. V trimming: 6 bases; J trimming: 1 base; junction bases outside the gene matches: 3. This CDR3 is built from 14 residues. CDR1 is LNHDA, CDR2 SQIVND, per germline (reference sequence). CDR3 sequence: CASREQGANTEAFF. The CDR3 bases are TGTGCCAGTAGAGAACAGGGGGCGAACACTGAAGCTTTCTTT. Using reference TRBV19 and TRBJ1-1 for the parts outside the CDR3, the full variable domain is DGGITQSPKYLFRKEGQNVTLSCEQNLNHDAMYWYRQDPGQGLRLIYYSQIVNDFQKGDIAEGYSVSREKKESFPLTVTSAQKNPTAFYLCASREQGANTEAFFGQGTRLTVV.

The chain links TRBV6-2 or TRBV6-3 to TRBJ2-1, with D perhaps TRBD2 (6 bases). This CDR3 contains 16 residues. V was cut by 2 bases and J by 3 bases, with 14 bases left in between. Germline loops: CDR1 MNHEY, CDR2 SVGEGT. The CDR3 sequence is CASSYAAMGGYNEQFF. The DNA of the CDR3 is TGTGCCAGCAGTTACGCGGCTATGGGGGGCTACAATGAGCAGTTCTTC.

The chain has TRBV19 and TRBJ2-3, with 7 bases lining up with TRBD1. The germline gives CDR1 LNHDA, CDR2 SQIVND (reference sequence). This CDR3 spans 14 amino acids. V lost 5 bases and J lost 3; bases outside the gene matches: 5. CDR3: CASSWGQRTDTQYF. The CDR3 coding sequence is TGTGCCAGTAGTTGGGGACAGAGGACAGATACGCAGTATTTT. Full variable domain (missing parts from reference TRBV19 and TRBJ2-3): DGGITQSPKYLFRKEGQNVTLSCEQNLNHDAMYWYRQDPGQGLRLIYYSQIVNDFQKGDIAEGYSVSREKKESFPLTVTSAQKNPTAFYLCASSWGQRTDTQYFGPGTRLTVL.

Note on this clone: An end of the junction does not agree with germline; a read error may underlie this. The chain joins TRBV2 to TRBJ1-3, with D possibly being TRBD1 (5 bases). From germline, CDR1 is SNHLY and CDR2 FYNNEI. The CDR3 totals 13 residues. The CDR3 coding sequence is TGTGCCAGCAGCGGGGGACTGTCAACCATTGAGGATTTT. Protein: CASSGGLSTIEDF. The variable domain in full, completed from reference TRBV2 and TRBJ1-3, reads EPEVTQTPSHQVTQMGQEVILRCVPISNHLYFYWYRQILGQKVEFLVSFYNNEISEKSEIFDDQFSVERPDGSNFTLKIRSTKLEDSAMYFCASSGGLSTIEDFGEGSWLTVV.

As to this clone: The junction shows a germline mismatch at one end, possibly a read error. V is TRBV30 and J is TRBJ2-1; possible D gene TRBD1, 5 bases. The CDR3 runs to 12 residues. Germline lookup yields CDR1 GTSNPN and CDR2 SVGIG (reference sequence). This CDR3 is CPTQGYYNEQFF. Written as DNA, the CDR3 is TGCCCAACGCAGGGATACTACAATGAGCAGTTCTTC.

The chain is built from TRBV6-4 and TRBJ2-7; D might be TRBD1 (5 bases). V lost 3 bases and J lost 0, with 18 bases in between. The CDR3 runs to 17 residues. CDR1 and CDR2 from the germline V gene are MRHNA and SNTAGT. CDR3 region: CASSEGALADGSYEQYF. The CDR3 DNA follows: TGTGCCAGCAGTGAAGGGGCGCTGGCGGACGGCTCCTACGAGCAGTACTTC.

CDR3: CASSLGAGALRETQYF. The CDR3 DNA sequence: TGTGCCAGCAGCTTAGGAGCGGGGGCTCTCCGAGAGACCCAGTACTTC. This chain joins TRBV7-9 and TRBJ2-5, with TRBD2 identical over 8 bases. In germline, CDR1 is SEHNR, CDR2 FQNEAQ (reference sequence). This CDR3 spans 16 amino acids. V lost 1 base, J lost 4 bases, and 8 bases stayed unmatched.

This chain joins TRBV5-5 and TRBJ2-1; D is unresolved. This CDR3 is built from 16 residues. Germline V CDR1 and CDR2: SGHKS, YYEKEE (reference sequence). Trimming took off 5 bases at V and 0 bases at J, with 15 bases between the two ends. The CDR3 nucleotides read TGTGCCAGCAGAATCTCTTTAGCCTACTCCTACAATGAGCAGTTCTTC. This gives the protein CASRISLAYSYNEQFF.

The J gene is TRBJ1-5, the V gene TRBV7-8; D gene unclear. The CDR3 is 14 residues long. Germline V gene data show CDR1 as SGHVS and CDR2 as FQNEAQ. V lost 0 bases and J 5 bases, leaving 8 bases between the germline ends. CDR3: CASSLARSDQPQHF. In DNA form, the CDR3 reads TGTGCCAGCAGCTTAGCCCGATCAGATCAGCCCCAGCATTTT.

The chain recombines TRBV5-6 with TRBJ1-3; D possibly corresponds to TRBD1 (6 bases). With 4 bases removed from V and 0 bases from J, the gap between germline ends came to 17 bases. Germline lookup yields CDR1 SGHDT and CDR2 YYEEEE. There are 17 residues in the CDR3. CDR3 nucleotides: TGTGCCAGCAGCCTTCCGGGACAAGGCACCTCTGGAAACACCATATATTTT. Encoded protein: CASSLPGQGTSGNTIYF.

The rearrangement uses TRBV7-3 and TRBJ1-6, with 7 positions matching TRBD1. The CDR3 extends over 13 amino acids. Germline values: CDR1 SGHTA, CDR2 FQGTGA. J lost 8 bases, V lost 4 bases, and 2 bases had no gene match. The CDR3 DNA sequence: TGTGCCAGCAGCTCCGACAGGGATTCACCCCTCCACTTT. The encoded protein is CASSSDRDSPLHF.

This chain uses TRBV7-2 with TRBJ1-2, with D perhaps matching TRBD1 (6 bases). The V end lost 6 bases, the J end lost 2 bases, and 10 bases lay between the germline ends. The germline V gene has CDR1 SGHTA and CDR2 FQGNSA. This CDR3 contains 13 residues. CDR3 in DNA: TGTGCCAGCAGTCCCGACAGGAACTATGGCTACACCTTC. Its translation is CASSPDRNYGYTF.

This clone has a single count. The V gene is TRBV18, the J gene TRBJ2-2; tentatively, D is TRBD2 (5 bases). CDR3 length: 14 residues. The germline V gene has CDR1 KGHSH and CDR2 LQKENI. Trimming cost V 5 bases and J 8 bases, with 15 bases left between them. The CDR3 nucleotides are TGTGCCAGCTCAGCGGAACGATCGGGAGGGGAGCTGTTTTTT. The encoded protein is CASSAERSGGELFF. The whole variable domain, remainder taken from reference TRBV18 and TRBJ2-2, is NAGVMQNPRHLVRRRGQEARLRCSPMKGHSHVYWYRQLPEEGLKFMVYLQKENIIDESGMPKERFSAEFPKEGPSILRIQQVVRGDSAAYFCASSAERSGGELFFGEGSRLTVL.

Only one count was recorded for this clone. V usage is TRBV11-2 and J usage is TRBJ1-2, with 9 nucleotides matching TRBD1. The CDR3 is 16 residues long. Germline-derived CDR1 and CDR2 are SGHAT and FQNNGV. With 4 bases clipped from V and 6 bases from J, the junction kept 12 bases outside the gene matches. CDR3 region: CASSSRRDREGNGYTF. CDR3 bases: TGTGCCAGCAGCTCCCGCCGGGACAGGGAAGGGAATGGCTACACCTTC.